This T cell receptor (beta chain) was retrieved from a study of technical replicates of blood from four donors. The CDR3 runs 14 residues. Germline values: CDR1 MNHNS, CDR2 SASEGT. The V end was cut by 3 bases, the J end by 5 bases, with 13 bases between. Assay used: immunoSEQ multiplex PCR; TCRdb lists only in-frame clones, some missing. The sample includes approximately 76,000 clones, about 97% of them seen just once. The sequence derives from a human donor in good health. The sequenced material came from T cells isolated from PBMCs. The gene calls are TRBV6-1 and TRBJ1-1; a possible D gene is TRBD1 (6 bases). This chain's CDR3 is CASSDQGGGTEAFF. CDR3 sequence (DNA): TGTGCCAGCAGTGATCAAGGGGGGGGGACTGAAGCTTTCTTT.